A single sample is the source of the 28 T cell receptor beta chains below, sequenced in a study of blood T cell repertoires in COVID-19. Assay used: immunoSEQ multiplex PCR; TCRdb lists only in-frame clones, some missing. The table includes roughly 200,000 clones, 80% to 90% detected once. Sequenced input: PBMCs or T cells enriched from blood (not recorded which). Source of these receptors: a woman aged 40 to 50 with acute COVID-19.

The chain joins TRBV11-2 to TRBJ2-3, with 10 positions matching TRBD2. The CDR3 is 18 amino acids. Trimming at V came to 2 bases and at J to 6 bases, leaving 14 bases not matched to a gene. Germline loops: CDR1 SGHAT, CDR2 FQNNGV. DNA of the CDR3: TGTGCCAGCAGCTTAATTATGCGGACTAGCGGCCCAAGGGATACGCAGTATTTT. This gives the protein CASSLIMRTSGPRDTQYF.

This clone has a single count. The chain has TRBV18 and TRBJ2-7; D is possibly TRBD1 (6 bases). Germline V gene data show CDR1 as KGHSH and CDR2 as LQKENI. CDR3 length equals 18 residues. V lost 3 bases and J lost 2, with 23 bases in between. The CDR3 DNA sequence: TGTGCCAGCTCACCCTCCTACGTTATAGCTGGGACAACCTACGAGCAGTACTTC. This sequence encodes CASSPSYVIAGTTYEQYF.

The chain combines TRBV11-2 with TRBJ1-6; D is possibly TRBD1 (5 bases). The V end lost 5 bases, the J end lost 8 bases, and 13 bases lay between the germline ends. The CDR3 extends over 14 amino acids. Germline CDR1 and CDR2: SGHAT and FQNNGV. The CDR3 DNA sequence: TGTGCCAGCAGCCCACCCAGGGCCCATTCACCCCTCCACTTT. It encodes CASSPPRAHSPLHF.

This chain uses TRBV3-1 (or the pseudogene TRBV3-2) with TRBJ2-1, with D perhaps matching TRBD2 (5 bases). From germline, CDR1 is LGHDT and CDR2 YNNKEL (reference sequence). The CDR3 has 15 residues. V lost 0 bases and J lost 7, with 13 bases in between. CDR3 region: CASSQEISVGNEQFF. CDR3 DNA: TGTGCCAGCAGCCAAGAAATTAGCGTGGGAAATGAGCAGTTCTTC.

The chain carries TRBV28 and TRBJ2-7; 8 nucleotides line up with TRBD1. After removal of 3 bases from V and 5 bases from J, the junction contained 6 bases not matched to a gene. In germline, CDR1 is MDHEN, CDR2 SYDVKM. The CDR3 spans 14 residues. CDR3 nucleotide sequence: TGTGCCAGCAGTTTCGGGACAGGATTACACGAGCAGTACTTC. Translation: CASSFGTGLHEQYF.

This rearrangement joins TRBV5-1 to TRBJ2-3; D unclear. This CDR3 is 16 amino acids long. Trimming took off 0 bases at V and 0 bases at J, with 11 bases between the two ends. CDR1 and CDR2 from the germline V gene are SGHRS and YFSETQ. The CDR3 sequence: CASSLAAGSSTDTQYF. CDR3 coding DNA: TGCGCCAGCAGCTTGGCGGCCGGGTCTAGCACAGATACGCAGTATTTT.

The J gene is TRBJ2-7, the V gene TRBV5-6, with a tentative D call TRBD2 (7 bases). The CDR3 has 14 residues. The V end was cut by 0 bases, the J end by 5 bases, with 12 bases between. Germline V CDR1 and CDR2: SGHDT, YYEEEE. The CDR3 spells CASSLVGGLDEQYF. The CDR3 DNA sequence: TGTGCCAGCAGCTTGGTCGGGGGGCTCGACGAGCAGTACTTC.

The chain recombines TRBV6-5 with TRBJ1-6; D gene uncertain. V was clipped by 9 bases and J by 6 bases, with 9 bases between them. This CDR3 has 12 residues. Per germline, CDR1 MNHEY and CDR2 SVGAGI. As DNA, the CDR3 is TGTGCCAGTTCCTCCGTTAATTCACCCCTCCACTTT. It encodes CASSSVNSPLHF.

The rearrangement joins TRBV4-1 to TRBJ2-2, with D hard to call. V was clipped by 0 bases and J by 4 bases, with 9 bases between them. The CDR3 sequence is 15 residues long. The germline CDR1 and CDR2 sequences are MGHRA and YSYEKL. This CDR3 is CASSQEVISTGELFF. The CDR3, as DNA: TGCGCCAGCAGCCAAGAAGTCATCAGCACCGGGGAGCTGTTTTTT.

This clone was counted once. The chain carries TRBV13 and TRBJ2-7, with D tentatively TRBD2 (6 bases). V was clipped by 3 bases and J by 3 bases, with 12 bases between them. The CDR3 extends over 14 amino acids. Germline CDR1 PRHDT, CDR2 FYEKMQ (reference sequence). Here the CDR3 reads CASSFGGSVYEQYF. In DNA, the CDR3 is TGTGCCAGCAGCTTCGGAGGGTCTGTCTACGAGCAGTACTTC.

The rearrangement joins TRBV29-1 to TRBJ1-6, with D maybe TRBD1 (6 bases). Trimming cost V 7 bases and J 7 bases, with 14 bases left between them. This CDR3 spans 13 amino acids. Germline values: CDR1 SQVTM, CDR2 ANQGSEA. The CDR3 region is CSARDTGNSPLHF. The CDR3 nucleotides are TGCAGCGCTAGGGACACAGGGAATTCACCCCTCCACTTT.

The CDR3 DNA reads TGTGCCAGCAGCAAAGGGGGACTAGCGGGACATGATACGCAGTATTTT. It codes for CASSKGGLAGHDTQYF. The rearrangement uses TRBV21-1 and TRBJ2-3; the DNA was not used to check the table's D call, TRBD2. TRBV21-1 is a recognized pseudogene. The CDR3 is made up of 16 amino acids.

The CDR3 region has the DNA TGTGCCAGCAGCCAAGGAGGACAGCTCTATGGCTACACCTTC. It is translated as CASSQGGQLYGYTF. The chain recombines TRBV4-2 with TRBJ1-2; perhaps TRBD1 as D (6 bases). CDR3 length equals 14 residues. V was clipped by 1 base and J by 4 bases, with 10 bases between them. Germline-derived CDR1 and CDR2 are LGHNA and YNFKEQ.

This clone occurred once. V usage is TRBV11-3 and J usage is TRBJ2-5; 13 nucleotides line up with TRBD2. The CDR3 spans 17 residues. In germline, CDR1 is SGHNT, CDR2 YENEEA. V shed 3 bases and J 3 bases; nucleotides not matched to a gene: 7. CDR3 residues: CASSLLGLAGAKETQYF. Here the CDR3 DNA reads TGTGCCAGCAGCTTGCTCGGACTAGCGGGAGCGAAAGAGACCCAGTACTTC.

This sequence joins TRBV5-1 and TRBJ2-7; TRBD2 agrees at 10 bases. Germline V gives CDR1 SGHRS, CDR2 YFSETQ. This CDR3 region has 14 residues. V lost 6 bases and J lost 4; bases outside the gene matches: 7. The CDR3 region is CASKPGLASYEQYF. CDR3 sequence (DNA): TGCGCCAGCAAGCCGGGACTAGCGTCGTACGAGCAGTACTTC.

The CDR3 DNA reads as TGTGCCAGCAGTTCGACGCTAGCGGGAGTCAATGAGCAGTTCTTC. Translation: CASSSTLAGVNEQFF. The chain uses TRBV27 and TRBJ2-1; TRBD2 aligns across 10 bases. The CDR3 loop spans 15 amino acids. Germline V gene data show CDR1 as MNHEY and CDR2 as SMNVEV (reference sequence). Germline trimming cut 4 bases from V and 6 bases from J; bases unmatched to any gene: 6.

V usage is TRBV11-3 and J usage is TRBJ1-1, with D possibly TRBD1 on 6 matching bases. V lost 3 bases and J lost 1, with 9 bases in between. Germline CDR1 reads SGHNT; CDR2 reads YENEEA. The CDR3 length is 14 residues. DNA for the CDR3: TGTGCCAGCAGCTTTGAGACAGGGAACACTGAAGCTTTCTTT. Residues: CASSFETGNTEAFF.

The chain links TRBV28 to TRBJ1-5; 7 bases line up with TRBD1. The V gene end was trimmed by 6 bases and the J gene end by 5 bases; junction bases not matched to a gene: 10. The CDR3 runs to 15 residues. Germline V gene lookup returns CDR1 MDHEN and CDR2 SYDVKM. CDR3 loop: CASSQLTGAHQPQHF. CDR3 DNA sequence: TGTGCCAGCAGCCAACTTACAGGGGCCCATCAGCCCCAGCATTTT.

The chain employs TRBV5-1 and TRBJ2-5, with 9 bases aligning to TRBD2. V lost 4 bases, J lost 4 bases, and 11 bases stayed unmatched. Germline lookup yields CDR1 SGHRS and CDR2 YFSETQ. The CDR3 covers 16 residues. The DNA for the CDR3 is TGCGCCAGCAGCCCCGCGGTTGCTAGCGGGATAGAGACCCAGTACTTC. Protein: CASSPAVASGIETQYF.

The chain employs TRBV7-9 and TRBJ2-1; D is perhaps TRBD2 (6 bases). Per germline, CDR1 SEHNR and CDR2 FQNEAQ (reference sequence). The CDR3 has 16 residues. Trimming pared 1 base from V and 3 bases from J, leaving 13 bases between. The DNA for the CDR3 is TGTGCCAGCAGCTTAGTAGGCGGGATTGGCTACAATGAGCAGTTCTTC. Translating it yields CASSLVGGIGYNEQFF.

The rearrangement joins TRBV11-3 to TRBJ2-2; D is unresolved. Germline V gene data show CDR1 as SGHNT and CDR2 as YENEEA. Trimming pared 5 bases from V and 7 bases from J, leaving 11 bases between. CDR3 length: 13 amino acids. Here the CDR3 DNA reads TGTGCCAGCAGCCCCAATAGCATCGGGGAGCTGTTTTTT. It encodes CASSPNSIGELFF.

The chain is built from TRBV14 and TRBJ2-7; 13 bases agree with TRBD2. This CDR3 has 20 residues. The germline gives CDR1 SGHDN, CDR2 FVKESK. Trimming at V came to 4 bases and at J to 2 bases, leaving 17 bases not matched to a gene. The DNA for the CDR3 is TGTGCCAGCAGCCGCCGGGCCGGGACTAGCGGGACTTTAAAGACCTACGAGCAGTACTTC. It translates to CASSRRAGTSGTLKTYEQYF.

V gene TRBV11-2 combines with J gene TRBJ2-1, with 8 bases matching TRBD2. The CDR3 is 15 residues long. With 3 bases clipped from V and 8 bases from J, the junction kept 9 bases outside the gene matches. Germline V gene sequence: CDR1 SGHAT, CDR2 FQNNGV. CDR3 DNA: TGTGCCAGCAGCTTGGGCACTAGCGGTTTCGATGAGCAGTTCTTC. Translating gives CASSLGTSGFDEQFF. Full variable domain (outside the CDR3, taken from reference TRBV11-2 and TRBJ2-1): EAGVAQSPRYKIIEKRQSVAFWCNPISGHATLYWYQQILGQGPKLLIQFQNNGVVDDSQLPKDRFSAERLKGVDSTLKIQPAKLEDSAVYLCASSLGTSGFDEQFFGPGTRLTVL.

The chain has TRBV5-4 and TRBJ2-7; 12 nucleotides line up with TRBD2. With 4 bases clipped from V and 3 bases from J, the junction kept 8 bases outside the gene matches. The CDR3 consists of 16 residues. CDR1 and CDR2 from the germline V gene are SGHNT and YYREEE (reference sequence). In DNA, the CDR3 is TGTGCCAGCAGCGGGGGCTGGACTAGCGGGGACTACGAGCAGTACTTC. It yields the protein CASSGGWTSGDYEQYF.

This rearrangement joins TRBV7-9 to TRBJ2-1; 9 nucleotides match TRBD1. CDR1 and CDR2 from the germline V gene are SEHNR and FQNEAQ (reference sequence). This CDR3 is built from 16 residues. With 5 bases clipped from V and 6 bases from J, the junction kept 11 bases outside the gene matches. The CDR3 here is CASSLVRDRVVNEQFF. The CDR3 DNA follows: TGTGCCAGCAGCCTCGTCCGGGACAGGGTTGTCAATGAGCAGTTCTTC. Using reference TRBV7-9 and TRBJ2-1 for the parts outside the CDR3, the full variable domain is DTGVSQNPRHKITKRGQNVTFRCDPISEHNRLYWYRQTLGQGPEFLTYFQNEAQLEKSRLLSDRFSAERPKGSFSTLEIQRTEQGDSAMYLCASSLVRDRVVNEQFFGPGTRLTVL.

This clone was seen a single time. The rearrangement joins TRBV3-1 (or the pseudogene TRBV3-2) to TRBJ1-2; D not resolved. Germline V CDR1 and CDR2: LGHDT, YNNKEL (reference sequence). Trimming took off 0 bases at V and 5 bases at J, with 10 bases between the two ends. The CDR3 is 14 residues long. The CDR3 bases are TGTGCCAGCAGCCAAGATACTACTATTTATGGCTACACCTTC. Its translation is CASSQDTTIYGYTF.

The CDR3 DNA reads TGTGCCAGCAGCTCCGGGGACTCCGGCTACACCTTC. It yields the protein CASSSGDSGYTF. The chain recombines TRBV7-6 with TRBJ1-2, with D possibly TRBD1 on 5 matching bases. The germline CDR1 and CDR2 sequences are SGHVS and FNYEAQ. The CDR3 contains 12 residues. Trimming stripped 4 bases from V and 8 bases from J, with 11 bases between.

This chain joins TRBV7-3 and TRBJ2-2; 9 bases map to TRBD2. The CDR3 is 16 residues long. Losses at the gene ends were 2 bases for V and 4 bases for J; bases not matched to a gene: 5. Germline CDR1 SGHTA, CDR2 FQGTGA. The CDR3 loop reads CASSLLAGKGTGELFF. The CDR3, as DNA: TGTGCCAGCAGCTTACTAGCGGGAAAAGGCACCGGGGAGCTGTTTTTT. Full variable domain (outside the CDR3, taken from reference TRBV7-3 and TRBJ2-2): GAGVSQTPSNKVTEKGKYVELRCDPISGHTALYWYRQSLGQGPEFLIYFQGTGAADDSGLPNDRFFAVRPEGSVSTLKIQRTERGDSAVYLCASSLLAGKGTGELFFGEGSRLTVL.